Shown below are 20 T cell receptor beta chains from a single sample sequenced in a study of blood T cell repertoires in COVID-19. Profiled with immunoSEQ multiplex PCR; TCRdb holds only in-frame clones, not every one. This sample has around 400,000 clones, with approximately 91% found just once. The sample consisted of PBMCs or T cells enriched from blood (not recorded which). The receptors derive from a woman aged 18 to 35 who had been exposed to COVID-19.

This clone has only a few counts. The chain recombines TRBV13 with TRBJ2-7, with D maybe TRBD2 (6 bases). V was pared by 6 bases and J by 2 bases, with 14 bases between. The germline V gene encodes CDR1 PRHDT and CDR2 FYEKMQ (reference sequence). CDR3 length: 14 residues. CDR3 coding DNA: TGTGCCAGCAGGTCCCTGGGAGGAACCTACGAGCAGTACTTC. Residues: CASRSLGGTYEQYF.

A single count supports this clone. This chain uses TRBV4-1 with TRBJ1-6, with D maybe TRBD1 (5 bases). Per the germline V gene, CDR1 is MGHRA and CDR2 is YSYEKL. The CDR3 is 16 amino acids. V was clipped by 0 bases and J by 7 bases, with 13 bases between them. As DNA, the CDR3 is TGCGCCAGCAGCCAAGATCCAGGAGACAGAAATTCACCCCTCCACTTT. This translates into CASSQDPGDRNSPLHF.

J is TRBJ1-5 and V is TRBV5-4; maybe TRBD1 (6 bases). The ends were cut back, 2 bases at V and 1 base at J, with 7 bases in the middle. The CDR3 sequence is 14 residues long. CDR1 and CDR2 from the germline V gene are SGHNT and YYREEE (reference sequence). The CDR3 loop is CASSLRGSNQPQHF. CDR3 DNA sequence: TGTGCCAGCAGCTTAAGGGGGAGCAATCAGCCCCAGCATTTT.

The rearrangement uses TRBV6-5 and TRBJ2-1; weak D call: TRBD1 (5 bases). Germline CDR1 and CDR2: MNHEY and SVGAGI. The CDR3 contains 13 residues. The V end was cut by 0 bases, the J end by 10 bases, with 10 bases between. CDR3 bases: TGTGCCAGCAGTTACTCGACAGAGCAGGAGCAGTTCTTC. Residues: CASSYSTEQEQFF.

The V gene is TRBV30, the J gene TRBJ1-5; D remains ambiguous. The CDR3 covers 15 residues. V lost 3 bases and J 4 bases, leaving 16 bases between the germline ends. Per the germline V gene, CDR1 is GTSNPN and CDR2 is SVGIG (reference sequence). In DNA, the CDR3 is TGTGCCTGGAGGTTGGAGGGAGGCGGAAATCAGCCCCAGCATTTT. It yields the protein CAWRLEGGGNQPQHF.

The chain recombines TRBV18 with TRBJ2-7; 11 positions agree with TRBD1. This CDR3 has 16 residues. Per germline, CDR1 KGHSH and CDR2 LQKENI. V was clipped by 0 bases and J by 4 bases; unmatched bases: 5. DNA for the CDR3: TGTGCCAGCTCACCACCTGGGACAGGGGGAACTTACGAGCAGTACTTC. Translation: CASSPPGTGGTYEQYF.

V and J are TRBV4-3 and TRBJ1-1; the D is unclear. The germline V gene encodes CDR1 LGHNA and CDR2 YSLEER. CDR3 length: 16 residues. V shed 6 bases and J shed 4 bases, with 21 bases lying between them. DNA for the CDR3: TGCGCCAGCAGGGCCAGAAACAGAGGGCTGGGCACTGAAGCTTTCTTT. Translated: CASRARNRGLGTEAFF.

This chain uses TRBV14 with TRBJ1-1, with a weak D call TRBD1 (5 bases). This CDR3 region has 16 residues. Deletions cut 0 bases from V and 0 bases from J, with 11 bases between. Germline assignment: CDR1 SGHDN and CDR2 FVKESK. The chain's CDR3 is CASSQDWGGLNTEAFF. CDR3 nucleotide sequence: TGTGCCAGCAGCCAAGACTGGGGGGGTCTGAACACTGAAGCTTTCTTT.

The chain uses TRBV2 and TRBJ1-1; D unclear. CDR3 length: 13 amino acids. Germline V gene data show CDR1 as SNHLY and CDR2 as FYNNEI. For the CDR3, the DNA is TGTGCAGCGCGGTCACCCTTGAACACTGAAGCTTTCTTT. Protein: CAARSPLNTEAFF.

The J gene is TRBJ2-7, the V gene TRBV12-5; 9 positions match TRBD2. The V gene end was trimmed by 3 bases and the J gene end by 3 bases; junction bases not matched to a gene: 9. Germline V CDR1 and CDR2: LGHNT, FRNRAP. The CDR3 is made up of 16 amino acids. In DNA form, the CDR3 reads TGTGCTAGTGGTTTAGAAGTAGCGGGAGAGGGCTACGAGCAGTACTTC. Protein: CASGLEVAGEGYEQYF.

The chain couples TRBV20-1 to TRBJ1-2; D is uncertain. Trimming took off 3 bases at V and 5 bases at J, with 13 bases between the two ends. CDR3 length equals 13 residues. The germline V gene has CDR1 DFQATT and CDR2 SNEGSKA (reference sequence). For the CDR3, the DNA is TGCAGTGCTAGTAGTTCGTCGGGTTATGGCTACACCTTC. It encodes CSASSSSGYGYTF.

Only one count was recorded for this clone. The chain employs TRBV6-5 and TRBJ2-3; D not resolved. The CDR3 length is 13 residues. The germline V and J ends were trimmed by 3 bases and 6 bases, with 10 bases remaining between them. CDR1 is MNHEY and CDR2 is SVGAGI in the germline V gene. This chain's CDR3 is CASSYHSGDTQYF. CDR3 DNA: TGTGCCAGCAGTTATCACAGTGGGGATACGCAGTATTTT.

This chain uses TRBV28 with TRBJ2-6, with 7 bases aligning to TRBD2. Unmatched junction bases numbered 5, after V lost 3 bases and J lost 6 bases. Germline values: CDR1 MDHEN, CDR2 SYDVKM. The CDR3 runs 15 residues. The CDR3 nucleotides read TGTGCCAGCAGTTTGGGGGGGGGACCGGCCAACGTCCTGACTTTC. Residues: CASSLGGGPANVLTF.

This chain links TRBV2 with TRBJ1-1, with D tentatively TRBD1 (6 bases). Germline V gene sequence: CDR1 SNHLY, CDR2 FYNNEI. Trimming cost V 1 base and J 2 bases, with 11 bases left between them. The CDR3 is made up of 15 amino acids. Written as DNA, the CDR3 is TGTGCCAGCAGTGAAGACAGGGCTATAAACACTGAAGCTTTCTTT. Residues: CASSEDRAINTEAFF.

V and J are TRBV28 and TRBJ1-5; weak D call: TRBD1 (5 bases). Per germline, CDR1 MDHEN and CDR2 SYDVKM. Trimming removed 1 base at V and 5 bases at J, with 12 bases between. This CDR3 region has 15 residues. CDR3 loop: CASSLYGGGDQPQHF. CDR3 bases: TGTGCCAGCAGTTTATATGGCGGGGGGGATCAGCCCCAGCATTTT.

The chain recombines TRBV5-1 with TRBJ1-1; D not resolved. V gave up 0 bases and J gave up 1 base, with 7 bases separating them. Germline CDR1 is SGHRS and CDR2 is YFSETQ. This CDR3 has 14 amino acids. The CDR3 is CASSLDPGNTEAFF. Here the CDR3 DNA reads TGCGCCAGCAGCTTGGACCCCGGGAACACTGAAGCTTTCTTT.

The gene calls are TRBV21-1 and TRBJ1-3; the table's D call TRBD1 went unverified against the DNA. TRBV21-1 corresponds to a pseudogene. The CDR3 totals 17 residues. The CDR3 bases are TGTGCCAGCAGCAAAGTGTCAGGTAGGGGCTCTGGAAACACCATATATTTT. Its translation: CASSKVSGRGSGNTIYF.

This rearrangement joins TRBV11-2 to TRBJ2-3; no clear D gene. The CDR3 length is 13 residues. Germline loops: CDR1 SGHAT, CDR2 FQNNGV. Trimming pared 0 bases from V and 4 bases from J, leaving 5 bases between. CDR3 in amino acids: CASSLDRSDTQYF. CDR3 sequence (DNA): TGTGCCAGCAGCTTAGATCGGTCAGATACGCAGTATTTT.

V usage is TRBV3-1 (or the pseudogene TRBV3-2) and J usage is TRBJ1-1; 8 bases fit TRBD1. The CDR3 contains 15 residues. Trimming at V came to 3 bases and at J to 4 bases, leaving 7 bases not matched to a gene. Germline values: CDR1 LGHDT, CDR2 YNNKEL (reference sequence). The CDR3, as DNA: TGTGCCAGCAGCCAGCAGCAGGGGGCGTTCACTGAAGCTTTCTTT. It is translated as CASSQQQGAFTEAFF.

Only one count was recorded for this clone. The chain recombines TRBV7-9 with TRBJ2-1, with D maybe TRBD1 (6 bases). Trimming pared 10 bases from V and 10 bases from J, leaving 17 bases between. Germline values: CDR1 SEHNR, CDR2 FQNEAQ (reference sequence). The CDR3 covers 12 residues. The CDR3 protein is CAIQVAQGEQFF. CDR3 nucleotides: TGTGCCATACAAGTAGCGCAGGGGGAGCAGTTCTTC.